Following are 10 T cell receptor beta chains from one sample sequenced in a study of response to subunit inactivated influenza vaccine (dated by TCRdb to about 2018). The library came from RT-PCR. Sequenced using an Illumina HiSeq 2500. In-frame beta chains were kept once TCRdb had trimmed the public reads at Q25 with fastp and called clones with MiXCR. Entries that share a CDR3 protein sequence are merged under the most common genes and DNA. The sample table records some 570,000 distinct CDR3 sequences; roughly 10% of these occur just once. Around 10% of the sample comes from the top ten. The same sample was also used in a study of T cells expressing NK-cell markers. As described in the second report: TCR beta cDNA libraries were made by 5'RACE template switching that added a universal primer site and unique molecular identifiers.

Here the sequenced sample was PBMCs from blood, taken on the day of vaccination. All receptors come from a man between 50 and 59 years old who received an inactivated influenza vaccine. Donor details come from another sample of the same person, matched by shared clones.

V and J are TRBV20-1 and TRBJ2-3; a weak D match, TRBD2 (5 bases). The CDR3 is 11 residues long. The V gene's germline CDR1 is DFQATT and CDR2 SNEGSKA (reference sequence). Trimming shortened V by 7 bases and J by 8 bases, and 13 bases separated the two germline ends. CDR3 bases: TGCAGTGTGGACTCCGCCAGTACGCAGTATTTT. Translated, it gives CSVDSASTQYF.

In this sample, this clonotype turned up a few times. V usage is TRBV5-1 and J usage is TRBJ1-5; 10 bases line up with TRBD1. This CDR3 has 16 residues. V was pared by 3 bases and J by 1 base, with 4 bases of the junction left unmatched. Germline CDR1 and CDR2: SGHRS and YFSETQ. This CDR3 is CASSSRQGASNQPQHF. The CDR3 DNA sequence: TGCGCCAGCAGCTCTCGACAGGGGGCGAGCAATCAGCCCCAGCATTTT. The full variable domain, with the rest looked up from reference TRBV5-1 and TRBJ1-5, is KAGVTQTPRYLIKTRGQQVTLSCSPISGHRSVSWYQQTPGQGLQFLFEYFSETQRNKGNFPGRFSGRQFSNSRSEMNVSTLELGDSALYLCASSSRQGASNQPQHFGDGTRLSIL.

CDR3 region: CATSQISSYNEQFF. DNA for the CDR3: TGTGCCACCAGCCAAATTAGCTCCTACAATGAGCAGTTCTTC. The chain couples TRBV15 to TRBJ2-1; D not certain. With 5 bases removed from V and 0 bases from J, the gap between germline ends came to 8 bases. The CDR3 consists of 14 residues. Germline V gives CDR1 LNHNV, CDR2 YYDKDF (reference sequence). Filled out from reference TRBV15 and TRBJ2-1, the complete variable domain reads DAMVIQNPRYQVTQFGKPVTLSCSQTLNHNVMYWYQQKSSQAPKLLFHYYDKDFNNEADTPDNFQSRRPNTSFCFLDIRSPGLGDTAMYLCATSQISSYNEQFFGPGTRLTVL.

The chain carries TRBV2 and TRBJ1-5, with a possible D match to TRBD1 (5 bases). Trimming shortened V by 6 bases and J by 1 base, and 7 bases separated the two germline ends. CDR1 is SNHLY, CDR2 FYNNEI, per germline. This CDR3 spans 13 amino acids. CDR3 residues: CASRGDSNQPQHF. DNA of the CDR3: TGTGCCAGCAGGGGGGACAGCAATCAGCCCCAGCATTTT.

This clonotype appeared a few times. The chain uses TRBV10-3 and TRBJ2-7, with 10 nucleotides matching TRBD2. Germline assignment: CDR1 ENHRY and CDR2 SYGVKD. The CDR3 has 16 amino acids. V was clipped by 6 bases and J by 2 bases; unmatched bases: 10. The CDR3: CAISEVGSGGTYEQYF. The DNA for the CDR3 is TGTGCCATCAGCGAGGTGGGTAGCGGGGGGACCTACGAGCAGTACTTC.

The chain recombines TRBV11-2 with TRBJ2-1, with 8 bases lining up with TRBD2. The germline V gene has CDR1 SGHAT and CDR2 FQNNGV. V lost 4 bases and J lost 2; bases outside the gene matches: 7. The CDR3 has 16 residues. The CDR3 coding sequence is TGTGCCAGCAGCTACTTGATAGCGGGAACCTACAATGAGCAGTTCTTC. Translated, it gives CASSYLIAGTYNEQFF.

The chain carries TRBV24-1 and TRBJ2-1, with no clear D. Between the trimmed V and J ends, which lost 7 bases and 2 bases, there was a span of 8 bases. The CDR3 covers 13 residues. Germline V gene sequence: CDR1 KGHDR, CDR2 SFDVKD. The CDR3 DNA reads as TGTGCCACCAGCAGGCAACCCTACAATGAGCAGTTCTTC. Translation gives CATSRQPYNEQFF.

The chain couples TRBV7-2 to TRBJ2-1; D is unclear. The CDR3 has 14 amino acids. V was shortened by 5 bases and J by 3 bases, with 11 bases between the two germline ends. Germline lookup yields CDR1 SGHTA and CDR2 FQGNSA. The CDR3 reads CASSKPGDYNEQFF. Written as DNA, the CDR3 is TGTGCCAGCAGCAAACCGGGCGACTACAATGAGCAGTTCTTC. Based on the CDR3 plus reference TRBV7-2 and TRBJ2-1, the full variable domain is GAGVSQSPSNKVTEKGKDVELRCDPISGHTALYWYRQSLGQGLEFLIYFQGNSAPDKSGLPSDRFSAERTGGSVSTLTIQRTQQEDSAVYLCASSKPGDYNEQFFGPGTRLTVL.

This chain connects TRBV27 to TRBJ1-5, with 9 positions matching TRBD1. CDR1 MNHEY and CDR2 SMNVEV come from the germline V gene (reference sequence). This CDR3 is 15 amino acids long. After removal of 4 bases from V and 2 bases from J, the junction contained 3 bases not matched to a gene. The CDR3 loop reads CASSSGQGGNQPQHF. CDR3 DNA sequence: TGTGCCAGCAGTTCGGGACAGGGCGGCAATCAGCCCCAGCATTTT.

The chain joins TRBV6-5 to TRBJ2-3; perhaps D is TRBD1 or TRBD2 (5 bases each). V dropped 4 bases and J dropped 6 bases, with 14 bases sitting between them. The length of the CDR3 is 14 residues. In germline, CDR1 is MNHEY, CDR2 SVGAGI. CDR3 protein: CASSFYRDGDTQYF. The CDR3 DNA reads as TGTGCCAGCAGTTTCTACCGGGACGGGGATACGCAGTATTTT.